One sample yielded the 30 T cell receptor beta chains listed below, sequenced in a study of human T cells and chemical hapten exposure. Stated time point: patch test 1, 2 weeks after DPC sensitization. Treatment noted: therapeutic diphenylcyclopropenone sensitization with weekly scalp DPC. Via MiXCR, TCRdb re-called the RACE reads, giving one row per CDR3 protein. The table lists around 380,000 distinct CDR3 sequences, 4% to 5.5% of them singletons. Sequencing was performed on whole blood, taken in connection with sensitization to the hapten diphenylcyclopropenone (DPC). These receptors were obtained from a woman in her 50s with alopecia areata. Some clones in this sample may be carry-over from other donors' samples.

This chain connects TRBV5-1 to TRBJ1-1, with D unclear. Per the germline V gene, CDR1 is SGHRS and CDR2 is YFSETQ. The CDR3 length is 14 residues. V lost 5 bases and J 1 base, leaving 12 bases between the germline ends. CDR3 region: CASRMGTANTEAFF. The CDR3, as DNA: TGCGCCAGCAGAATGGGCACAGCGAACACTGAAGCTTTCTTT.

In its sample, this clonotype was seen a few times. The CDR3 region has the DNA TGCGCCAGCAGCTTACCAGGGGGTATGGACATTCAGTACTTC. Translated, it gives CASSLPGGMDIQYF. The rearrangement links TRBV5-1 to TRBJ2-4, with 7 nucleotides matching TRBD1. CDR3 length equals 14 residues. Germline V CDR1 and CDR2: SGHRS, YFSETQ. V lost 2 bases and J lost 8; bases outside the gene matches: 7.

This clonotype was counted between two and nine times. The CDR3 bases are TGTGCCAGCAGCTTAGGGCAGGCAAGGGAGACCCAGTACTTC. As protein: CASSLGQARETQYF. V and J are TRBV7-9 and TRBJ2-5; no firm D call. The germline V gene has CDR1 SEHNR and CDR2 FQNEAQ (reference sequence). V lost 1 base and J 5 bases, leaving 11 bases between the germline ends. The CDR3 sequence is 14 residues long.

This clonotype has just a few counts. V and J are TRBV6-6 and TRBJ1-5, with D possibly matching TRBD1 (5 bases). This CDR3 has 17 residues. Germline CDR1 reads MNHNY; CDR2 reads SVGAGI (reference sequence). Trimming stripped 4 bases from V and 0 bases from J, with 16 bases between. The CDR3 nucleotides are TGTGCCAGCAGTTCAGATAGGGGCCTTTATAGCAATCAGCCCCAGCATTTT. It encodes CASSSDRGLYSNQPQHF.

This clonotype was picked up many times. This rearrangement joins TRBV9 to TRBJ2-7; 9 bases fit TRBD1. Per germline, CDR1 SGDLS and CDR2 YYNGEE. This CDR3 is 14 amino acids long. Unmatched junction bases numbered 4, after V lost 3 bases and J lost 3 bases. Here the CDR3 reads CASSGRQGDYEQYF. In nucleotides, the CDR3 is TGTGCCAGCAGCGGCCGACAGGGGGACTACGAGCAGTACTTC.

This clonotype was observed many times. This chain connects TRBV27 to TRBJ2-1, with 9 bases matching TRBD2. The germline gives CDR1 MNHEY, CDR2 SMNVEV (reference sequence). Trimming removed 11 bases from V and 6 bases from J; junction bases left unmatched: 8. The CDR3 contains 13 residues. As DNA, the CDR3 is TGTGCCGCCTGGGCGGGGGGGCCCAATGAGCAGTTCTTC. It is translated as CAAWAGGPNEQFF.

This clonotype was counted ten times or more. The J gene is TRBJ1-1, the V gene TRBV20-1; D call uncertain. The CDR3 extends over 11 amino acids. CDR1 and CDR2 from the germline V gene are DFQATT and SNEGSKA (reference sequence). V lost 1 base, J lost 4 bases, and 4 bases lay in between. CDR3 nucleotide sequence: TGCAGTGCTAGAGGGGGCACTGAAGCTTTCTTT. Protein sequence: CSARGGTEAFF.

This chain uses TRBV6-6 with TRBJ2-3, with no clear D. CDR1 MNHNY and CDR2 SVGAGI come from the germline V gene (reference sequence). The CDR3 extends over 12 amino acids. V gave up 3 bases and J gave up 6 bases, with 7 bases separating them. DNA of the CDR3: TGTGCCAGCAGTTATGGGGTGGATACGCAGTATTTT. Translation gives CASSYGVDTQYF.

The CDR3 region is CASSSEPDSHQPLHF. CDR3 sequence (DNA): TGTGCCAGCAGCAGTGAACCGGACTCGCACCAGCCCCTCCACTTT. V usage is TRBV12-3 or TRBV12-4 and J usage is TRBJ1-6; D not resolved. CDR3 length: 15 residues. The V and J ends lost 6 bases and 13 bases respectively, with 22 bases between them.

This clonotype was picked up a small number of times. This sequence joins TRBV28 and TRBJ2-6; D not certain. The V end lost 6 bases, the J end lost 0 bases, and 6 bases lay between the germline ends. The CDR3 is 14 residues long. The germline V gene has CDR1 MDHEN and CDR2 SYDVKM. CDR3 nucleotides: TGTGCCAGCAGGACGGTCTCTGGGGCCAACGTCCTGACTTTC. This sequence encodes CASRTVSGANVLTF.

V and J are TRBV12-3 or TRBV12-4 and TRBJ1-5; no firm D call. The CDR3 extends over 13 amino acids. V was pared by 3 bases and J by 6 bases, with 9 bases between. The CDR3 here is CASSFGERQPQHF. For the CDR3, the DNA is TGTGCCAGCAGTTTTGGGGAACGTCAGCCCCAGCATTTT.

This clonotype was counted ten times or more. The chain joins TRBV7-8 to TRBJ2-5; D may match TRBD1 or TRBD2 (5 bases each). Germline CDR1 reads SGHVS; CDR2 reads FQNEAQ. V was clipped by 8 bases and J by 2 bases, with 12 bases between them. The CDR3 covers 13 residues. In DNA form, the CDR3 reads TGTGCCAGCGAACGGGGCGCTCAAGAGACCCAGTACTTC. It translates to CASERGAQETQYF.

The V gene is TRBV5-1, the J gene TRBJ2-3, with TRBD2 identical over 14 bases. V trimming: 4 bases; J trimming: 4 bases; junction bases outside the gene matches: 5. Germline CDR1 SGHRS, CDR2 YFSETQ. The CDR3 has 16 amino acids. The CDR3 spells CASSPGLAGDADTQYF. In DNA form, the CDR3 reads TGCGCCAGCAGCCCGGGACTAGCGGGGGATGCAGATACGCAGTATTTT.

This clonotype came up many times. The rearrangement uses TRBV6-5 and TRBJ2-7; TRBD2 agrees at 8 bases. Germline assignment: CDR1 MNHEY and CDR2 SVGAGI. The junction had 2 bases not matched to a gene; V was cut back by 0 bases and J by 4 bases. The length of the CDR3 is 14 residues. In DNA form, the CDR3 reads TGTGCCAGCAGTTACTCGGGCGGGGGGTACGAGCAGTACTTC. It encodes CASSYSGGGYEQYF.

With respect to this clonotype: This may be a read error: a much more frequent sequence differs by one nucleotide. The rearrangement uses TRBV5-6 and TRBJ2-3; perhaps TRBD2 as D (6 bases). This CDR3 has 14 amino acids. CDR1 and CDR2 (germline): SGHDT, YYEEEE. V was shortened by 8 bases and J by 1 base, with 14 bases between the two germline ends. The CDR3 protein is CASYLGDCTDTQYF. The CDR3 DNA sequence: TGTGCCAGTTATTTAGGGGACTGCACAGATACGCAGTATTTT.

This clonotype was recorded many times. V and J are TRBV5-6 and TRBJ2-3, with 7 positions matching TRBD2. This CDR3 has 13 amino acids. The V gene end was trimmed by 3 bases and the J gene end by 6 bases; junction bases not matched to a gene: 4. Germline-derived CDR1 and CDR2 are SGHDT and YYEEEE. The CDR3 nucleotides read TGTGCCAGCAGCTCGGCGGGAGCTGATACGCAGTATTTT. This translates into CASSSAGADTQYF.

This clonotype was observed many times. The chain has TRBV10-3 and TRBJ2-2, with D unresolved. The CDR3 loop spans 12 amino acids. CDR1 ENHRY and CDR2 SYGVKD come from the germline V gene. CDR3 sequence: CATFGATGELFF. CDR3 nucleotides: TGTGCTACGTTCGGCGCCACCGGGGAGCTGTTTTTT.

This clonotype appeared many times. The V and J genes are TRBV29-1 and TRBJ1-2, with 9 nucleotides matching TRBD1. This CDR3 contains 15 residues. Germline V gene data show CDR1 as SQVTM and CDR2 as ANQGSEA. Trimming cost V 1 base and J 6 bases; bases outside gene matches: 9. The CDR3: CSVEGRWGQGDGYTF. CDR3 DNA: TGCAGCGTTGAAGGGAGGTGGGGACAGGGTGATGGCTACACCTTC.

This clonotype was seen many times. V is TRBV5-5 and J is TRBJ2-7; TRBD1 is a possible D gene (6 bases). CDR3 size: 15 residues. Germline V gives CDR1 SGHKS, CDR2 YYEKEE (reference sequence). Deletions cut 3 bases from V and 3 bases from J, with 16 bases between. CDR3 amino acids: CASSSYRQVNYEQYF. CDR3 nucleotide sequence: TGTGCCAGCAGCTCCTACCGACAGGTTAACTACGAGCAGTACTTC.

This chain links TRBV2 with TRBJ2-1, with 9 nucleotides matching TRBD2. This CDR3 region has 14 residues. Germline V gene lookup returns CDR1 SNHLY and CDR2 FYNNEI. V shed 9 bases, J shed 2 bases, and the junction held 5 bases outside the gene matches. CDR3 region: CASLSGGTYNEQFF. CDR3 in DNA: TGTGCCAGTCTAAGCGGGGGGACCTACAATGAGCAGTTCTTC. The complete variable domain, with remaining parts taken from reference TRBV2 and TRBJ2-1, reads EPEVTQTPSHQVTQMGQEVILRCVPISNHLYFYWYRQILGQKVEFLVSFYNNEISEKSEIFDDQFSVERPDGSNFTLKIRSTKLEDSAMYFCASLSGGTYNEQFFGPGTRLTVL.

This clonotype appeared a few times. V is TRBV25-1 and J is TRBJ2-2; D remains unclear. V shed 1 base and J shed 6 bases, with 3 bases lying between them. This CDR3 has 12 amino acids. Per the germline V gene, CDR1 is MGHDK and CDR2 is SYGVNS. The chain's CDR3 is CASSEFPGELFF. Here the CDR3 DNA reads TGTGCCAGCAGTGAATTTCCCGGGGAGCTGTTTTTT.

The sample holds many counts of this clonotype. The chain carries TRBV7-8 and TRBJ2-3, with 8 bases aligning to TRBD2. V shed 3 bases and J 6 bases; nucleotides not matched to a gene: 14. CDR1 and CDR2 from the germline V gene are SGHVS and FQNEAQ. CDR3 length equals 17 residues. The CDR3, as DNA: TGTGCCAGCAGCTTGCCCCAGGGCGGGGGGTCATCCGATACGCAGTATTTT. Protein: CASSLPQGGGSSDTQYF. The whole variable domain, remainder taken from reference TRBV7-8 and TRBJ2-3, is GAGVSQSPRYKVAKRGQDVALRCDPISGHVSLFWYQQALGQGPEFLTYFQNEAQLDKSGLPSDRFFAERPEGSVSTLKIQRTQQEDSAVYLCASSLPQGGGSSDTQYFGPGTRLTVL.

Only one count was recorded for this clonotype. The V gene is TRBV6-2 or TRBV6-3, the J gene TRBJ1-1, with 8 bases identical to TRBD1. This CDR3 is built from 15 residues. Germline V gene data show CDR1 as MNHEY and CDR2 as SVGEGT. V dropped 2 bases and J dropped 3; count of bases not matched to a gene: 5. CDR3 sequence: CASSYETGEYTEAFF. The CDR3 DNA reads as TGTGCCAGCAGTTACGAGACAGGGGAGTACACTGAAGCTTTCTTT.

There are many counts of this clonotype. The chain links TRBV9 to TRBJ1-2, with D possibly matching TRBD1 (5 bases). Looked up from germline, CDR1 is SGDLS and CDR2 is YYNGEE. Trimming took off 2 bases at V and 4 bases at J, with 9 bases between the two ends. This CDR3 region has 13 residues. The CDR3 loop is CASSVREFYGYTF. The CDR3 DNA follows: TGTGCCAGCAGCGTCAGGGAGTTCTATGGCTACACCTTC.

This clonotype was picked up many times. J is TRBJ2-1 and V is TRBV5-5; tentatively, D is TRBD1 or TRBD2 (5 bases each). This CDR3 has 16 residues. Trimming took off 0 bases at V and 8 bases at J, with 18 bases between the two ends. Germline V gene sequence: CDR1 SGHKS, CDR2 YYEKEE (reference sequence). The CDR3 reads CASSLGLRGRSDEQFF. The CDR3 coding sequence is TGTGCCAGCAGCTTGGGTCTAAGGGGACGAAGTGATGAGCAGTTCTTC.

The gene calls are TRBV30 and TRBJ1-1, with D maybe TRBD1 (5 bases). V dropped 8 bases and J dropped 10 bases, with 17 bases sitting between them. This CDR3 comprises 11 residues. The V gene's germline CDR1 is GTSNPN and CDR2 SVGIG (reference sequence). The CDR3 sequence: CALRASEGAFF. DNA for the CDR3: TGTGCCCTCAGGGCCAGTGAGGGAGCTTTCTTT. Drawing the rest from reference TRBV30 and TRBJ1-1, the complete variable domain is SQTIHQWPATLVQPVGSPLSLECTVEGTSNPNLYWYRQAAGRGLQLLFYSVGIGQISSEVPQNLSASRPQDRQFILSSKKLLLSDSGFYLCALRASEGAFFGQGTRLTVV.

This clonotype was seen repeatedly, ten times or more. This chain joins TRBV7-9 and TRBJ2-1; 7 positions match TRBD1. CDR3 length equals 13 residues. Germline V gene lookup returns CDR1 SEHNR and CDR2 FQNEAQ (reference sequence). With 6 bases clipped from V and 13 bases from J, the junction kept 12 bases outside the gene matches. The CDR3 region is CASRPRDRRLQFF. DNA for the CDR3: TGTGCCAGCAGACCCCGGGACAGACGTTTACAGTTCTTC.

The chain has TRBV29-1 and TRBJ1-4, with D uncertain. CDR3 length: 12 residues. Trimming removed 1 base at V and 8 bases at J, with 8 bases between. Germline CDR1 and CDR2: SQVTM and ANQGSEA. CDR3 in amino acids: CSVEVLEEKLFF. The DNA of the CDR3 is TGCAGCGTTGAAGTCCTAGAGGAAAAACTGTTTTTT.

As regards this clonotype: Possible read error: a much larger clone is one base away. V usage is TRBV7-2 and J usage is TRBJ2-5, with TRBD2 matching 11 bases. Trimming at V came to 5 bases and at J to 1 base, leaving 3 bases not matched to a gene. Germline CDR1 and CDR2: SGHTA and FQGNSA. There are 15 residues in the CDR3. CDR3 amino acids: CASSRLAGTQETQYF. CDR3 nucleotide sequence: TGTGCCAGCAGCCGACTAGCGGGGACCCAAGAGACCCAGTACTTC.

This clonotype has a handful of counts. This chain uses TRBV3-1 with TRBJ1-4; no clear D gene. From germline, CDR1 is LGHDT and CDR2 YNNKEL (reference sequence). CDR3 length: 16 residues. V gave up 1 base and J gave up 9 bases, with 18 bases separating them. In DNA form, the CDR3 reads TGTGCCAGCAGCCAAGCAGGCCAATCGGAACGAAAAAAACTGTTTTTT. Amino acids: CASSQAGQSERKKLFF. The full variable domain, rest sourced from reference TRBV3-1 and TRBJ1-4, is DTAVSQTPKYLVTQMGNDKSIKCEQNLGHDTMYWYKQDSKKFLKIMFSYNNKELIINETVPNRFSPKSPDKAHLNLHINSLELGDSAVYFCASSQAGQSERKKLFFGSGTQLSVL.